This TCR beta chain was observed in a study of T cells in Graves' hyperthyroidism and ophthalmopathy (dated by TCRdb to the late 2010s). With regard to the full study: Peripheral blood was collected at initial diagnosis, before any treatment. The paper describes TCR Vbeta CDR3 sequencing of some 130 peripheral blood samples, made up of 43 ophthalmopathy patients, more than 70 hyperthyroidism patients and 17 progressor patients. TCR V-J signatures able to tell the groups apart were searched for in a discovery cohort of 90 to 100 patients, of whom more than 40 had Graves' ophthalmopathy and roughly 57 had stable Graves' hyperthyroidism. After blood sampling, hyperthyroidism patients were treated with methimazole at a starting dose of 30 mg daily, and ophthalmopathy patients were treated with high-dose intravenous methylprednisolone. The roughly 100 discovery patients were divided at random into training and test sets in a 7:3 ratio. An independent validation cohort of under 20 hyperthyroidism patients and approximately 17 patients who later progressed to ophthalmopathy tested prospective prediction of ophthalmopathy. The study also compared thyroid tissue and blood T-cell repertoires from a handful of Graves' hyperthyroidism patients.

V is reduced by 2 bases and J by 10 bases, leaving a spacing of 15 bases between them. Spanning cysteine to phenylalanine, the CDR3 consists of 15 amino acids. The read is trimmed to its CDR3 DNA, 45 bases read in frame from base 1. Overall study outcomes, separate from this receptor: During validation, the model predicted progression to ophthalmopathy a median of around 7 months ahead of onset, with almost 71% sensitivity and 72.22% specificity. In cross-validation, a model built on a 13 V-J signature told ophthalmopathy apart from stable hyperthyroidism with 85% to 90% sensitivity and roughly 81% specificity, and in testing the same model reached 80%/75%. Most expanded thyroid clonotypes (frequency above 0.001) were also found in blood, which suggests that blood repertoires may mirror thyroid immune responses. No statistical method was used to set the sample size in advance, and investigators knew the group allocation.

The TCR beta CDR3 regions were amplified from the RNA transcripts. For the first round of RT-PCR on the TCR CDR3, the HTBI primer set was used together with the Qiagen OneStep RT-PCR kit. Libraries were constructed in a second round of multiplex PCR, after which size selection and purification were carried out. Libraries were sequenced paired-end with 100 bp reads on an Illumina HiSeq2000. In the original analysis: Raw data were processed with SOAPnuke, discarding reads with adapters, uncalled bases, mean Phred below 15, or no exact constant-primer or identifier match. COPE v1.2.5 was used to merge high-quality paired reads, and clonotypes were defined as unique nucleotide sequences. MiTCR v1.1 was used to align clonotypes to the IMGT TRBV, TRBD and TRBJ reference segments. Analysis was restricted to V-J combinations with a frequency above 0.0001, which covered over 98% of repertoires. The TCS score was defined as the ratio of F50 (clonal expansion) to E x V (chaos), calculated using BLOSUM62-based TCRdist between CDR3 peptides within each V-J. Welch's t-statistics and random forest reduced around 520 V-J features to 13, which were used in a naive Bayes classifier (R e1071). Clones were called with MiXCR by TCRdb after fastp trimmed the public reads at Q25, and only in-frame beta chains were retained. Identical CDR3 proteins give one entry, which carries the most common genes and DNA. The V and J calls and clone size come from TCRdb's table, not from the authors' own analysis. The sample profile shows more than 550,000 distinct CDR3 sequences; approximately 18% of them were found once. The ten largest make up approximately 15% of the sample.

Hyperthyroidism patients were aged 18 to 65 years and newly diagnosed, with disease duration of less than 2 months. Patients with uncontrolled infections, other autoimmune diseases, pregnancy or lactation were excluded. Clinical symptoms, serum thyroxine and TRAb, thyroid ultrasound, and orbital computed tomography formed the basis for the diagnoses. For progressor patients, blood was drawn at the first diagnosis of hyperthyroidism, before any ophthalmopathy symptoms had appeared. PBMCs were isolated from more than 9 ml of fresh peripheral blood by Ficoll-Paque density gradient centrifugation. Progressor patients were first diagnosed with Graves' hyperthyroidism and then developed ophthalmopathy during follow-up. Total RNA was extracted with Trizol reagent, and quality was checked on an Agilent 2100 Bioanalyzer. Ten or more counts support this clonotype. The clone's antigen remains unknown. Base quality data are lacking; no much larger clone is found one base away.

This sequence was found in a woman in her fifties or sixties with Graves' hyperthyroidism that later progressed to Graves' ophthalmopathy. The chain employs TRBV12-3 or TRBV12-4 and TRBJ2-6; the D match is possibly TRBD1 or TRBD2, with 5 bases aligned in each. Sequences were obtained from blood. Here is the DNA: TGTGCCAGCAGTTTACACGGGACCCCCCGGAACGTCCTGACTTTC. Translated, it reads CASSLHGTPRNVLTF.